This T cell receptor (beta chain) was sequenced for a study of long-term antiretroviral therapy in people with HIV. Findings of the study overall: Versus controls, repertoires in people with HIV had narrower CDR3 length ranges. The data indicate that diversity increased after ART but remained below transplant donor controls. Records did not include ART adherence, viral resistance or therapy changes.

A remark on this clone: Its antigen remains unidentified.

The germline V gene has CDR1 SGHVS and CDR2 FQNEAQ. Trimming stripped 4 bases from V and 1 base from J, with 7 bases between. The CDR3 is made up of 13 amino acids. The immunoSEQ assay was v3.0, run at survey level. Sequencing had a target that covered about 40,000-55,000 T-cell genomes per sample. The assay was immunoSEQ multiplex PCR, and TCRdb's table has in-frame clones only and misses some. The table shows 15,000 to 20,000 clones, with 76% occurring only once. This receptor was taken from a woman between 50 and 59 years old with HIV. This sample comprised unsorted PBMCs, obtained 0.5 years before starting antiretroviral therapy. This sequence joins TRBV7-8 and TRBJ2-5; possibly TRBD1 or TRBD2 for D (5 bases each). The CDR3 protein is CASSSGPQETQYF. For the CDR3, the DNA is TGTGCCAGCAGCTCGGGACCCCAAGAGACCCAGTACTTC. The entire variable domain, with the rest obtained from reference TRBV7-8 and TRBJ2-5, is as follows: GAGVSQSPRYKVAKRGQDVALRCDPISGHVSLFWYQQALGQGPEFLTYFQNEAQLDKSGLPSDRFFAERPEGSVSTLKIQRTQQEDSAVYLCASSSGPQETQYFGPGTRLLVL.